The 10 T cell receptor beta chains listed next were all sequenced from one sample in a study of blood T cell repertoires in COVID-19. This table comes from immunoSEQ multiplex PCR, and its TCRdb copy is limited to in-frame clones, with some not included. This table has 200,000 to 250,000 clones, 75% to 90% appearing once. The sample was peripheral blood. Receptors were obtained from a man in his fifties or sixties who had recovered from COVID-19.

This clone occurred a few times. This chain connects TRBV6-5 to TRBJ2-7, with D unclear. With 2 bases removed from V and 9 bases from J, the gap between germline ends came to 20 bases. Germline V gives CDR1 MNHEY, CDR2 SVGAGI. The CDR3 is 15 residues long. The DNA for the CDR3 is TGTGCCAGCAGTTACGTCAACACCGACTTCCGGGTGCAGTACTTC. The encoded protein is CASSYVNTDFRVQYF.

V and J are TRBV5-4 and TRBJ2-3, with 13 positions matching TRBD2. From germline, CDR1 is SGHNT and CDR2 YYREEE (reference sequence). The CDR3 runs to 17 residues. V shed 4 bases, J shed 5 bases, and the junction held 10 bases outside the gene matches. This CDR3 reads CASSINLLAGGGDTQYF. The CDR3 DNA follows: TGTGCCAGCAGCATCAACCTACTAGCGGGGGGGGGAGATACGCAGTATTTT.

The chain carries TRBV5-6 and TRBJ2-5; 10 bases map to TRBD2. Looked up from germline, CDR1 is SGHDT and CDR2 is YYEEEE. This CDR3 comprises 15 residues. Trimming took 4 bases from V and 5 from J; bases not matched to a gene: 8. The CDR3, as DNA: TGTGCCAGCAGCAGAGCGGGAGGGCCACGGGAGACCCAGTACTTC. It codes for CASSRAGGPRETQYF.

V and J are TRBV28 and TRBJ2-7, with D possibly matching TRBD1 (5 bases). Trimming shortened V by 3 bases and J by 9 bases, and 9 bases separated the two germline ends. Germline CDR1 MDHEN, CDR2 SYDVKM. CDR3 length: 11 amino acids. CDR3 loop: CASSLRTRQYF. The CDR3 coding sequence is TGTGCCAGCAGTTTGAGGACAAGGCAGTACTTC.

The chain combines TRBV20-1 with TRBJ1-1; maybe TRBD1 (5 bases). This CDR3 has 14 residues. V lost 3 bases, J lost 1 base, and 12 bases lay in between. Germline V gene data show CDR1 as DFQATT and CDR2 as SNEGSKA (reference sequence). The CDR3 DNA reads as TGCAGTGCTAGTAGGGGATCGAGGAACACTGAAGCTTTCTTT. It is translated as CSASRGSRNTEAFF.

The rearrangement links TRBV6-5 to TRBJ1-5, with TRBD1 matching over 7 bases. The CDR3 extends over 15 amino acids. Germline CDR1 is MNHEY and CDR2 is SVGAGI. J was trimmed by 6 bases and V by 6 bases; bases with no gene match: 11. This CDR3 reads CASSSNTGVGQPQHF. CDR3 sequence (DNA): TGTGCCAGCAGCTCTAACACAGGGGTGGGTCAGCCCCAGCATTTT.

The genes are TRBV25-1 and TRBJ2-1, with D perhaps TRBD2 (6 bases). Looked up from germline, CDR1 is MGHDK and CDR2 is SYGVNS. This CDR3 region has 15 residues. V was shortened by 8 bases and J by 2 bases, with 16 bases between the two germline ends. In nucleotides, the CDR3 is TGTGCCAGCTCCCCCGGCGGGGAGCCCTACAATGAGCAGTTCTTC. Amino acids: CASSPGGEPYNEQFF.

This clone was detected a few times. The CDR3 nucleotides are TGTGCCAGCAGCTCCTCCGGGACAAGAGCTAACTATGGCTACACCTTC. Translation gives CASSSSGTRANYGYTF. The chain couples TRBV7-9 to TRBJ1-2; tentatively, D is TRBD1 (6 bases). The CDR3 sequence is 16 residues long. Trimming took 4 bases from V and 0 from J, leaving 15 bases between them. Germline V CDR1 and CDR2: SEHNR, FQNEAQ (reference sequence).

CDR3 protein: CASSSILPQAFF. CDR3 bases: TGTGCCAGCAGTTCGATCCTACCCCAAGCTTTCTTT. V gene TRBV28 combines with J gene TRBJ1-1, with no clear D. The V gene lost 4 bases and the J gene lost 9 bases, with 12 bases spanning the gap. This CDR3 spans 12 amino acids. Germline V CDR1 and CDR2: MDHEN, SYDVKM.

This rearrangement joins TRBV6-1 to TRBJ1-6; maybe TRBD1 (5 bases). The CDR3 is 16 amino acids. The V end lost 3 bases, the J end lost 10 bases, and 19 bases lay between the germline ends. Germline loops: CDR1 MNHNS, CDR2 SASEGT. Here the CDR3 reads CASSEEAGTRSSPLHF. The CDR3 DNA reads TGTGCCAGCAGTGAGGAGGCAGGGACTCGGAGCTCACCCCTCCACTTT.